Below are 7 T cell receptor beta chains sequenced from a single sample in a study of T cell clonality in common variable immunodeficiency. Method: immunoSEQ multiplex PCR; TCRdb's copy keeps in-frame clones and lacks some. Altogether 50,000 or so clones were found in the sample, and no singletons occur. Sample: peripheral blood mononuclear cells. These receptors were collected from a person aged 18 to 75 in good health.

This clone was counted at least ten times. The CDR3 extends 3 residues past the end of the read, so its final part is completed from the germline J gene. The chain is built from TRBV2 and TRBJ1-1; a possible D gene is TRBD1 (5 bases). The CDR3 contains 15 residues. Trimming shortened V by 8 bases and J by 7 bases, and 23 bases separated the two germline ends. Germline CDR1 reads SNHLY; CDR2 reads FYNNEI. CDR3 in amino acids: CASHSIFPGEGEAFF. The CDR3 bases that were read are TGTGCCAGCCACTCTATTTTCCCGGGGGAGGGTGAA. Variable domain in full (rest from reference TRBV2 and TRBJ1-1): EPEVTQTPSHQVTQMGQEVILRCVPISNHLYFYWYRQILGQKVEFLVSFYNNEISEKSEIFDDQFSVERPDGSNFTLKIRSTKLEDSAMYFCASHSIFPGEGEAFFGQGTRLTVV.

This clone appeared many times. The sequenced CDR3 bases are TGTGCCAGCTCACCAACCCCCCGGGACAGGGCAGGCGAGACC. The encoded protein is CASSPTPRDRAGET. In full, the CDR3 is CASSPTPRDRAGETQYF. This chain connects TRBV18 to TRBJ2-5, with 9 bases identical to TRBD1. The read finishes 3 residues shy of the CDR3 end, and the germline J gene is used to complete it. CDR3 length: 17 amino acids. After removal of 2 bases from V and 5 bases from J, the junction contained 12 bases not matched to a gene. The germline V gene encodes CDR1 KGHSH and CDR2 LQKENI. Combining the CDR3 with reference TRBV18 and TRBJ2-5 gives the whole variable domain NAGVMQNPRHLVRRRGQEARLRCSPMKGHSHVYWYRQLPEEGLKFMVYLQKENIIDESGMPKERFSAEFPKEGPSILRIQQVVRGDSAAYFCASSPTPRDRAGETQYFGPGTRLLVL.

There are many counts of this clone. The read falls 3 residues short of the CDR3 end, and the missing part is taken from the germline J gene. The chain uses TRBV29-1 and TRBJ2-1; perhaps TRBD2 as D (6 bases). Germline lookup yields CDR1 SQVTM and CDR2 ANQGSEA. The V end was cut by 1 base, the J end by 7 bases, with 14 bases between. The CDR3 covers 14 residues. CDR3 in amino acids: CSVEGGLTGNEQFF. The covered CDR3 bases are TGCAGCGTTGAAGGGGGACTTACTGGAAATGAG.

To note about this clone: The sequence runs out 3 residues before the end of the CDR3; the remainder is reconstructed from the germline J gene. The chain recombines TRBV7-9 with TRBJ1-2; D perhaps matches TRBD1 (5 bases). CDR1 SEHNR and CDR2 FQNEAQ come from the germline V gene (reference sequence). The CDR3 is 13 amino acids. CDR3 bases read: TGTGCCAGCAGCTTAGGGGGGACTTCCGGC. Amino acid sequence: CASSLGGTSG. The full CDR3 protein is CASSLGGTSGYTF. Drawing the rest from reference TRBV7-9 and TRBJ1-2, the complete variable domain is DTGVSQNPRHKITKRGQNVTFRCDPISEHNRLYWYRQTLGQGPEFLTYFQNEAQLEKSRLLSDRFSAERPKGSFSTLEIQRTEQGDSAMYLCASSLGGTSGYTFGSGTRLTVV.

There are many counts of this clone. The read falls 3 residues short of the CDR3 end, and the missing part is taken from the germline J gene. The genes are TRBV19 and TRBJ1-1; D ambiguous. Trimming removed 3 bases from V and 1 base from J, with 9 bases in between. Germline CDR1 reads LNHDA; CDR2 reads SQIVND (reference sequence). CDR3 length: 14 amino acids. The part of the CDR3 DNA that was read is TGTGCCAGTAGTATGTGGGCGAAGAACACTGAA. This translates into CASSMWAKNTE. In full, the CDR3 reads CASSMWAKNTEAFF.

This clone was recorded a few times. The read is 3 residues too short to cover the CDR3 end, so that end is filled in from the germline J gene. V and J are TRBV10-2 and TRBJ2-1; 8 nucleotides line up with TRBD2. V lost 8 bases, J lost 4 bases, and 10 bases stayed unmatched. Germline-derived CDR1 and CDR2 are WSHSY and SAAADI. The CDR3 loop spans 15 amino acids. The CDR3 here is CASEASGGVYNEQFF. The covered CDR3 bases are TGCGCCAGCGAAGCGAGCGGGGGCGTTTACAATGAG.

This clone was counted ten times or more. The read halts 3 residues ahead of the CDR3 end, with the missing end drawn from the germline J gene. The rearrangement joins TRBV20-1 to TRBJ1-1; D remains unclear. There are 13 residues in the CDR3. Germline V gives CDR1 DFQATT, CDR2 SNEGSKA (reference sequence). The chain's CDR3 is CSATDSSALAAFF. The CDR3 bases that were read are TGCAGTGCTACGGACTCATCCGCCCTTGCA.